The rows below give T cell receptor beta chains drawn from one sample of a study of T cells in tumors after PD-1 blockade. Method: immunoSEQ multiplex PCR; TCRdb's copy keeps in-frame clones and lacks some. The sample lists under 75,000 clones, about 74% occurring once. The starting material was PBMCs, obtained after anti-PD-1 treatment. These receptor sequences come from a human donor with basal cell carcinoma. Each CDR3 is given with its conserved first and last residue. A D gene is named only where the DNA matches it firmly.

v_call: TRBV4-1
d_call: TRBD1
cdr3_aa: CASRADRSPLSYNEQFF

v_call: TRBV15
d_call: TRBD2
cdr3_aa: CATEGTQRTSGGRRGSYNEQFF

v_call: TRBV30
d_call: .
cdr3_aa: CAWSLRGAGANVLTF

v_call: TRBV30
d_call: .
cdr3_aa: CAWSGSAGTRYYGYTF

v_call: TRBV19
d_call: .
cdr3_aa: CASSIGNRGYEQYF

v_call: TRBV2
d_call: .
cdr3_aa: CASSGWAQPLHF

v_call: TRBV20-1
d_call: .
cdr3_aa: CSASRGAPYEQYF

v_call: TRBV28
d_call: TRBD1
cdr3_aa: CASLPWGTGANSPLHF

v_call: TRBV18
d_call: .
cdr3_aa: CASSPTALEYYGYTF

v_call: TRBV5-6
d_call: TRBD1
cdr3_aa: CASSSLDRAGYGYTF

v_call: TRBV3-1/TRBV3-2
d_call: .
cdr3_aa: CASSLFYEQYF

v_call: TRBV5-6
d_call: .
cdr3_aa: CASSLVVGTSAKNIQYF

v_call: TRBV5-1
d_call: .
cdr3_aa: CASSLGSGQDTQYF

v_call: TRBV7-9
d_call: TRBD2
cdr3_aa: CASRKSGGRDTGELFF

v_call: TRBV19
d_call: .
cdr3_aa: CASSIVPKTFSNTEAFF

v_call: TRBV9
d_call: TRBD1
cdr3_aa: CASSVETGTGELFF

v_call: TRBV19
d_call: .
cdr3_aa: CASSVDADSGVYNEQFF

v_call: TRBV7-2
d_call: .
cdr3_aa: CASSLGLTAGTDTQYF

v_call: TRBV5-1
d_call: .
cdr3_aa: CASSPDTARQPQHF

v_call: TRBV7-2
d_call: .
cdr3_aa: CASSLVGTPRYEQYF

v_call: TRBV29-1
d_call: .
cdr3_aa: CSVPDEAGASYNEQFF

v_call: TRBV16
d_call: .
cdr3_aa: CASSQYSRGVNTEAFF

v_call: TRBV18
d_call: TRBD2
cdr3_aa: CASSPGGSYEQYF

v_call: TRBV27
d_call: TRBD1
cdr3_aa: CASSPRTGAPPLHF

v_call: TRBV20-1
d_call: TRBD1
cdr3_aa: CSASDGQGAYEQYF

v_call: TRBV6-5
d_call: .
cdr3_aa: CASKRVDPYEQYF

v_call: TRBV5-1
d_call: TRBD1
cdr3_aa: CASRANPGQGNTGELFF

v_call: TRBV2
d_call: .
cdr3_aa: CASSGQQETQYF

v_call: TRBV5-1
d_call: .
cdr3_aa: CASSLVPRAGGGTDTQYF

v_call: TRBV5-1
d_call: .
cdr3_aa: CASSSLTGVNTEAFF

v_call: TRBV5-4
d_call: TRBD2
cdr3_aa: CASSFGGLGGNEQFF

v_call: TRBV10-2
d_call: .
cdr3_aa: CASSERQRDQPQHF

v_call: TRBV10-3
d_call: TRBD2
cdr3_aa: CAISESLSSGGGADTQYF

v_call: TRBV30
d_call: .
cdr3_aa: CAWSGAYTDTQYF

v_call: TRBV7-2
d_call: .
cdr3_aa: CASSFKGSYTDTQYF

v_call: TRBV4-1
d_call: TRBD1
cdr3_aa: CASSQEGPGGEKLFF

v_call: TRBV7-8
d_call: .
cdr3_aa: CASSLAAANYGYTF